The entry that follows covers one T cell receptor (beta chain) sequence. What it binds is not known. This sample was taken from a study of T cell repertoires in cytomegalovirus infection. Study as a whole: Recently identified HLA-C-restricted CMV epitopes were among the peptides used. Public TCR beta signatures provided an indication of both CMV infection and a matching HLA type. Broader study findings: The study found HLA-C-restricted CMV-specific TCR beta clonotypes dominating the ex vivo response.

Trimming left V 1 base short and J 8 bases short, with 27 bases between. CDR3 size: 19 residues. Germline CDR1 is LGHNA and CDR2 is YNFKEQ. TCRdb called the reads again in MiXCR, with one record for every CDR3 protein. Of 450,000 to 550,000 distinct CDR3 sequences listed, about two fifths are singletons. The J gene is TRBJ2-1, the V gene TRBV4-2; D is possibly TRBD2 (7 bases). This TCR came from a human donor in good health (CMV status not recorded). Some clones in this sample may be carry-over from other donors' samples. The specimen was cultured PBMCs, collected from culture after CMV antigen stimulation. In nucleotides, the CDR3 is TGTGCCAGCAGCCAAGGGCTGGCAAGGGGGGGAGCGGTTTCGGATGAGCAGTTCTTC. The encoded protein is CASSQGLARGGAVSDEQFF.